The next 26 T cell receptor beta chains were all read from a single sample in a study of blood T cells in healthy people across ages. A second PCR of roughly 7 to 11 cycles used a sample-barcoded 5' primer and a J-beta primer mix. MiXCR was run by TCRdb on the 5' RACE reads, yielding one entry per CDR3 protein. The table has approximately 810,000 distinct CDR3 sequences, around 28% seen once. Source material: blood. Receptors were obtained from a woman at least 80 years old in good health.

The chain uses TRBV6-5 and TRBJ1-5, with 10 bases aligning to TRBD1. From germline, CDR1 is MNHEY and CDR2 SVGAGI. The CDR3 totals 15 residues. V gave up 6 bases and J gave up 6 bases; unmatched junction bases: 8. The CDR3 DNA reads TGTGCCAGCAGCTCGGGACAGGGGAGGGGTCAGCCCCAGCATTTT. Translating gives CASSSGQGRGQPQHF.

The rearrangement joins TRBV20-1 to TRBJ2-4; 9 nucleotides line up with TRBD1. The DNA end is more similar to TRBJ2-7, so the J call may be wrong. The CDR3 loop spans 18 amino acids. From germline, CDR1 is DFQATT and CDR2 SNEGSKA (reference sequence). The CDR3 region is CSARGAGTGITSTYEQYF. Written as DNA, the CDR3 is TGCAGTGCTAGAGGGGCCGGGACAGGGATAACTTCCACCTACGAGCAGTACTTC.

This clonotype was seen only a few times. The V gene is TRBV30, the J gene TRBJ1-4, with a tentative D call TRBD1 (6 bases). Germline assignment: CDR1 GTSNPN and CDR2 SVGIG (reference sequence). CDR3 size: 14 residues. Trimming pared 3 bases from V and 1 base from J, leaving 9 bases between. The CDR3 DNA is TGTGCCTGGAGATTACAGGGAACTAATGAAAAACTGTTTTTT. Amino acids: CAWRLQGTNEKLFF.

This sequence joins TRBV6-6 and TRBJ2-1, with D possibly TRBD1 on 5 matching bases. This CDR3 contains 11 residues. Germline lookup yields CDR1 MNHNY and CDR2 SVGAGI (reference sequence). Trimming took 2 bases from V and 14 from J, leaving 10 bases between them. Here the CDR3 DNA reads TGTGCCAGCAGTTACCAGGGCGGCAAGTTCTTC. It encodes CASSYQGGKFF.

The chain couples TRBV9 to TRBJ1-2; D is unresolved. The V end lost 0 bases, the J end lost 0 bases, and 9 bases lay between the germline ends. Per the germline V gene, CDR1 is SGDLS and CDR2 is YYNGEE. The CDR3 is 15 residues long. The CDR3 DNA reads TGTGCCAGCAGCGTAGCGGCGTCAGCTAACTATGGCTACACCTTC. Translated, it gives CASSVAASANYGYTF.

The V gene is TRBV6-5, the J gene TRBJ2-7; 8 bases map to TRBD2. The J segment lost 3 bases and the V segment lost 6 bases, leaving 10 bases of the junction unmatched. Germline V lookup: CDR1 MNHEY, CDR2 SVGAGI. This CDR3 is built from 15 residues. The CDR3 bases are TGTGCCAGCAGCCCAGTGGGTAGCGGGATCTACGAGCAGTACTTC. Translating gives CASSPVGSGIYEQYF.

V is TRBV29-1 and J is TRBJ1-5; TRBD1 matches at 7 bases. Germline assignment: CDR1 SQVTM and CDR2 ANQGSEA. The CDR3 extends over 16 amino acids. V shed 5 bases and J 0 bases; nucleotides not matched to a gene: 10. The CDR3: CSVRSGTVHSNQPQHF. CDR3 coding DNA: TGCAGCGTTAGATCCGGGACAGTCCATAGCAATCAGCCCCAGCATTTT.

This clonotype was detected only a few times. With a much larger clone just one base away, this may be a read error. The chain joins TRBV6-5 to TRBJ2-5; D may be TRBD2 (5 bases). Germline assignment: CDR1 MNHEY and CDR2 SVGAGI. The CDR3 has 16 residues. The ends were cut back, 5 bases at V and 11 bases at J, with 27 bases in the middle. This CDR3 reads CASSTKGPGSYNEQYF. CDR3 sequence (DNA): TGTGCCAGCAGTACTAAGGGTCCGGGGAGCTACAATGAGCAGTACTTC.

The V and J genes are TRBV20-1 and TRBJ2-4; no firm D call. The end of the DNA fits TRBJ2-7 better, so the J call may be wrong. Germline V gives CDR1 DFQATT, CDR2 SNEGSKA (reference sequence). The CDR3 runs 13 residues. The CDR3 coding sequence is TGCAGTGCTGCCTGGGGTGGCCCCTACGAGCAGTACTTC. Protein: CSAAWGGPYEQYF.

The rearrangement joins TRBV25-1 to TRBJ2-7, with a tentative D call TRBD2 (6 bases). Trimming shortened V by 3 bases and J by 2 bases, and 8 bases separated the two germline ends. Germline CDR1 is MGHDK and CDR2 is SYGVNS. The CDR3 spans 13 residues. DNA for the CDR3: TGTGCCAGCAGTGAGGGAGGTACCTACGAGCAGTACTTC. It yields the protein CASSEGGTYEQYF.

Concerning this clonotype: A much larger clone differs by one base, so this may be a read error. The rearrangement uses TRBV7-9 and TRBJ2-4; 14 positions agree with TRBD2. The end of the DNA aligns better with TRBJ2-7, so the J call may be wrong. This CDR3 region has 17 residues. Germline-derived CDR1 and CDR2 are SEHNR and FQNEAQ (reference sequence). CDR3: CASSPPRLAGGRYEQYF. The CDR3 DNA reads as TGTGCCAGCAGCCCTCCGAGACTAGCGGGGGGGCGCTACGAGCAGTACTTC.

V usage is TRBV7-2 and J usage is TRBJ1-4, with D unresolved. V was pared by 5 bases and J by 8 bases, with 18 bases between. This CDR3 is built from 15 residues. CDR1 is SGHTA, CDR2 FQGNSA, per germline. Written as DNA, the CDR3 is TGTGCCAGCAGCCGGGAGCCCCCTTTGGGAGAAAAACTGTTTTTT. The encoded protein is CASSREPPLGEKLFF.

A few counts support this clonotype. The gene calls are TRBV19 and TRBJ2-1, with TRBD2 as a possible D gene (6 bases). CDR1 LNHDA and CDR2 SQIVND come from the germline V gene (reference sequence). The CDR3 contains 16 residues. The V end lost 4 bases, the J end lost 4 bases, and 17 bases lay between the germline ends. CDR3 in DNA: TGTGCCAGTAGTACCGAACGGCTAGCGAAGTACAATGAGCAGTTCTTC. Translation: CASSTERLAKYNEQFF.

In this sample, this clonotype turned up a few times. The V gene is TRBV5-1, the J gene TRBJ2-5; TRBD2 aligns across 9 bases. CDR3 length: 15 residues. In germline, CDR1 is SGHRS, CDR2 YFSETQ. Unmatched junction bases numbered 11, after V lost 4 bases and J lost 7 bases. CDR3 residues: CASSHSGGDVTTQYF. In DNA, the CDR3 is TGCGCCAGCAGCCATAGCGGGGGAGATGTCACGACCCAGTACTTC.

Note on this clonotype: This may arise from a read error, as a much more abundant clone is one base away. J is TRBJ2-7 and V is TRBV6-5; 7 positions match TRBD1. CDR1 MNHEY and CDR2 SVGAGI come from the germline V gene. Trimming cost V 6 bases and J 7 bases; bases outside gene matches: 9. This CDR3 contains 13 residues. The CDR3: CASRTGNRNEQYF. The CDR3 DNA reads TGTGCCAGCAGGACAGGGAACCGCAATGAGCAGTACTTC.

In the case of this clonotype: A much larger clone differs from this one at a single base, so this may be a read error. The CDR3: CASSLFPGRAYNEQYF. CDR3 bases: TGTGCCAGCAGCTTATTTCCGGGGAGAGCCTACAATGAGCAGTACTTC. V is TRBV7-2 and J is TRBJ2-1; a possible D gene is TRBD2 (5 bases). The last part of the DNA fits TRBJ2-7 better; the J call may be wrong. The CDR3 covers 16 residues. Germline V gene data show CDR1 as SGHTA and CDR2 as FQGNSA.

Turning to this clonotype: Just one base apart from a much larger clone, this may be a read error. The V call is TRBV21-1, the J call TRBJ1-3; TRBD1, the D gene given by the table, was not confirmed from the DNA. TRBV21-1 is a known pseudogene. The CDR3 sequence is 16 residues long. CDR3 region: CASSKKQGHYGNTIYF. Here the CDR3 DNA reads TGTGCCAGCAGCAAAAAGCAGGGGCACTACGGAAACACCATATATTTT.

This clonotype showed up many times. V and J are TRBV7-9 and TRBJ1-1; 7 bases align to TRBD1. The germline V gene has CDR1 SEHNR and CDR2 FQNEAQ (reference sequence). The CDR3 covers 14 residues. The junction had 5 bases not matched to a gene; V was cut back by 6 bases and J by 1 base. CDR3 in DNA: TGTGCCAGCAGTATAGGGACAGCGAACACTGAAGCTTTCTTT. Protein: CASSIGTANTEAFF.

This clonotype was found many times. The genes are TRBV10-2 and TRBJ1-5; D gene uncertain. Germline V gene sequence: CDR1 WSHSY, CDR2 SAAADI. V was shortened by 4 bases and J by 0 bases, with 4 bases between the two germline ends. This CDR3 has 13 amino acids. This CDR3 is CASSVNSNQPQHF. CDR3 nucleotide sequence: TGCGCCAGCAGTGTCAATAGCAATCAGCCCCAGCATTTT.

The rearrangement uses TRBV30 and TRBJ2-2; 7 nucleotides match TRBD1. The CDR3 spans 13 residues. Trimming took 8 bases from V and 5 from J; bases not matched to a gene: 8. Germline loops: CDR1 GTSNPN, CDR2 SVGIG (reference sequence). DNA of the CDR3: TGTGCCCGGAACGGACAGGCTACCGGGGAGCTGTTTTTT. Its protein is CARNGQATGELFF. Complete variable domain (other parts from reference TRBV30 and TRBJ2-2): SQTIHQWPATLVQPVGSPLSLECTVEGTSNPNLYWYRQAAGRGLQLLFYSVGIGQISSEVPQNLSASRPQDRQFILSSKKLLLSDSGFYLCARNGQATGELFFGEGSRLTVL.

This clonotype has a count of ten or more. The chain has TRBV18 and TRBJ2-1, with 7 bases that match TRBD2. The V gene end was trimmed by 8 bases and the J gene end by 5 bases; junction bases not matched to a gene: 9. This CDR3 has 14 residues. Germline CDR1 is KGHSH and CDR2 is LQKENI. CDR3 coding DNA: TGTGCCAGCCACCCCGGGACTACGAACAATGAGCAGTTCTTC. This translates into CASHPGTTNNEQFF.

As for this clonotype: Since a much larger clone is just one base distant, this may be a read error. The chain is built from TRBV6-5 and TRBJ2-3, with 8 positions matching TRBD2. This CDR3 is built from 14 residues. Looked up from germline, CDR1 is MNHEY and CDR2 is SVGAGI. The CDR3 sequence is CAGRLLAGTDTQYF. Written as DNA, the CDR3 is TGTGCCGGCAGATTACTAGCGGGCACAGATACGCAGTATTTT.

This clonotype has only a few counts. The V and J genes are TRBV2 and TRBJ2-1; D is unclear. Germline CDR1 SNHLY, CDR2 FYNNEI. The V and J ends lost 3 bases and 8 bases respectively, with 17 bases between them. This CDR3 region has 15 residues. The CDR3 here is CASSDRRPSLDEQFF. In DNA, the CDR3 is TGTGCCAGCAGTGACCGGCGGCCGTCCCTAGATGAGCAGTTCTTC.

The chain uses TRBV20-1 and TRBJ1-5; D ambiguous. V dropped 3 bases and J dropped 0 bases, with 12 bases sitting between them. Germline V lookup: CDR1 DFQATT, CDR2 SNEGSKA (reference sequence). This CDR3 is built from 15 residues. For the CDR3, the DNA is TGCAGTGCTAGGTTCAGTGACTATAGCAATCAGCCCCAGCATTTT. It yields the protein CSARFSDYSNQPQHF.

This clonotype was seen at least ten times. The chain employs TRBV11-2 and TRBJ1-2; unclear D gene. This CDR3 comprises 13 residues. Germline assignment: CDR1 SGHAT and CDR2 FQNNGV. Trimming removed 3 bases from V and 8 bases from J, with 13 bases in between. The CDR3 spells CASSFGLEGGYTF. CDR3 bases: TGTGCCAGCAGCTTCGGGCTAGAGGGCGGCTACACCTTC.

Turning to this clonotype: This may arise from a read error, as a much more abundant clone is one base away. The chain uses TRBV6-2 or TRBV6-3 and TRBJ2-1; TRBD2 matches at 8 bases. The length of the CDR3 is 17 residues. Germline V gives CDR1 MNHEY, CDR2 SVGEGT. The CDR3 nucleotides are TGTGCCAGCAGTTACTCGACGGGGGGGAGCTCCTTCAATGAGCAGTTCTTC. Protein sequence: CASSYSTGGSSFNEQFF.